This T cell receptor beta chain was obtained from a study of cytomegalovirus exposure and HLA in healthy donors (dated by TCRdb to the late 2010s). With respect to the entire study: An earlier analysis of more than 550 of the donors reported 276 Gb of sequence data and 117 million unique TCR beta sequences obtained from about 179 million T cells. An early release covering 550 to 700 HLA-typed donors comprised approximately 290 gigabases of sequencing data and tens of millions of unique TCR sequences. The genetic ancestry cluster associated with self-reported Caucasian donors included about 81% of the roughly 360 genotyped donors. The aim of the study was to test whether cataloging public T cell receptors could identify signatures of past pathogen exposure. The study used immunosequencing to profile the T cell repertoires of several hundred subjects and linked those repertoires to cytomegalovirus serostatus. In addition to the first cohort of approximately 670 subjects, a separate validation cohort of around 110 different subjects was used. To predict cytomegalovirus infection status, the study combined high-throughput TCR immunosequencing, statistical association of individual TCRs with disease status, and machine learning. A later analysis re-examined previously published TCR beta repertoires from over 500 donors and added high-resolution HLA genotyping to investigate patterns of TCR occurrence. The later analysis used no new phenotypic data to find candidate immune exposures, relying instead on TCR beta sequences and their occurrence across donors. To decide whether each TCR beta V gene segment behaved as functional or pseudogenic, an earlier analysis of approximately 590 of the donors relied on high-throughput TCR beta sequencing. Donor age, sex, ethnicity and CMV serostatus were compiled together with the repertoire data. A later genetic analysis took genome-wide SNP genotypes for about three fifths of the roughly 670 donors and used that subset as a discovery cohort. Every repertoire in the discovery cohort had been generated on one and the same sequencing platform. HLA typing included class I and class II loci at four-digit resolution. Typing coverage varied by locus: roughly 620-640 donors for A, B, C, DRB1 and DQB1; roughly 560 for DQA1; about 600 for DPA1; 450 to 480 for DPB1. About five DR-DQ haplotypes were treated as single units for association and clustering because of strong linkage in the cohort. Among 398 genotyped donors of the cohort, an average of around 240,000 unique TCR beta nucleotide sequences was sequenced per donor, of which roughly 17% were non-productive.

The germline V gene provides CDR1 SGDLS and CDR2 YYNGEE. CDR3 length: 15 amino acids, cysteine to phenylalanine. This entry keeps only the CDR3 DNA: 45 bases, framed from base 1. V loses 3 bases at its end and J loses 5 bases; junction bases beyond the gene matches: 11. In total, approximately 700 healthy bone marrow donors made up the cohort. Cohort members were all nominally healthy when sampled, although unrecorded immune exposures were likely present. The donor was CMV seronegative and was included in the group of a few hundred seronegative cohort members. Each donor provided a peripheral blood sample, and peripheral blood mononuclear cells were used for TCR beta sequencing. Genomic DNA was extracted from the blood cell samples with the Qiagen DNeasy Blood Extraction Kit. Library method: the immunoSEQ multiplex PCR assay. A mixture of 60 forward primers for TCR Vbeta segments and 13 reverse primers for TCR Jbeta segments was used in the multiplex PCR. A multiplex PCR assay on genomic DNA amplified the CDR3 region of rearranged TCR beta genes. The Illumina HiSeq System was used to sequence the amplified TCR beta libraries as 87-base-pair reads. On the authors' methods: A later analysis counted about 82 million unique TCR beta chains across the 670 or so repertoires, and 10 million to 11 million of these chains were shared by at least two donors. Raw reads were error-corrected and collapsed into unique sequences by a nearest-neighbor algorithm in which closely related sequences were merged to remove PCR and sequencing errors. Alignment of CDR3 sequences to IMGT reference sequences was used to assign V, D and J gene segments. For a sequence to be retained, at least a six-nucleotide match to both a V gene segment and a J gene segment was required. Rearrangements were called productive when the CDR3 lacked stop codons and stayed in frame with V and J; all others were non-productive. Following IMGT convention, CDR3 was defined as the stretch from the second conserved V-encoded cysteine to the conserved J-encoded phenylalanine. In an earlier analysis of around 570 of the donors, sequences lacking an unambiguous match to a single V gene segment were excluded. In an earlier analysis of 587 of the donors, V segments were called functional above 56.7% productive rearrangements and were called segregating when the between-donor standard deviation exceeded 5%. To diagnose cytomegalovirus status from the catalog of TCR beta chain sequences, a statistical classification framework was built. A later analysis assigned V and J genes by comparing TCR nucleotide sequences with IMGT/GENE-DB human TR gene sequences. Using the TCRdist pipeline, a later analysis assigned CDR3 sequences along with most-parsimonious VDJ recombination scenarios. In a later analysis, each TCR beta chain was defined by its CDR3 amino acid sequence together with its V-gene family, and reads without a unique V-gene family were excluded. To address suspected cross-contamination and a sequencing artifact, a later analysis removed 450 to 700 highly shared, low-generation-probability nucleotide sequences. In a later analysis, a clonal expansion index for each public chain was calculated from normalized within-repertoire ranks of inferred template counts. A later analysis computed generation probabilities with a VDJ recombination model fitted to out-of-frame rearrangements, and checked the results against IGoR. In a later analysis, hypergeometric tests were used to score TCR-TCR, TCR-HLA and TCR-CMV co-occurrence, with a repertoire-size bias correction applied to TCR pairs. In a later analysis, false discovery rates were estimated by permuting HLA or CMV assignments 20 times. In a later analysis, co-occurring TCRs were grouped using DBSCAN, and TCRdist sequence similarity was added for clustering within HLA-allele-positive subsets. For co-occurrence clustering, repertoires with fewer than 30,000 or more than 120,000 public chains were excluded, along with a handful of repertoires with anomalous nucleotide sharing. TCRdb took this table from immuneACCESS and kept in-frame rearrangements with V and J called. Such tables lack part of the clones; where checked against another copy, unresolved V genes explain under half of the gap, and the rest is unexplained. V, J and clone size are taken as reported in that table, and D and trimming were inferred from the DNA itself. The sample profile shows approximately 72,000 clones; approximately 82% of them were found once. In total, the top ten clones hold 1.9% of the sample.

On this clone itself: No cognate antigen has been identified for it. Base qualities were left out, and no much larger clone turns up one base away.

Study-level results and caveats: V-gene and J-gene trimming of TCR beta chains was associated with a missense DCLRE1C variant in a later genetic analysis, and the association was replicated in an independent cohort. A later analysis reported that several top co-occurrence clusters appeared linked to parvovirus B19, influenza, CMV and Epstein-Barr virus. The 87-base-pair reads could not distinguish some IMGT-functional V segments, including TRBV6-2 and TRBV6-3, so those segments were excluded. Because HLA typing was missing for some donors at each locus, association tests included only the typed subset. It was suggested by the authors that the approach could potentially be generalized to other disease states and immunological phenotypes. A further reported finding was that TCR beta sequences accurately predicted the HLA-A and HLA-B alleles for most subjects in the first cohort. The study gave a list of 150 to 200 TCR beta chains associated with cytomegalovirus. A few of the identified cytomegalovirus-associated TCR beta chains were confirmed in vitro to be specific for cytomegalovirus antigens. A later genetic analysis reported fewer N-insertions in productive TCRs among donors in an Asian-associated ancestry cluster than the roughly 720-donor mean. A group of highly shared sequence variants was considered likely to be a technical artifact of the sequencing pipeline. Because counts were too low, roughly 16 rarely observed V segments, including chromosome 9 orphons, were excluded from the earlier analysis of about 500 of the donors. A later analysis found that HLA-associated TCR beta chains were more clonally expanded and had lower generation probabilities than equally common non-associated chains. The cohort was sequenced for TCR beta chains only, and without alpha or paired-chain data the features that could be detected were limited. Sequencing depth was assumed to be roughly uniform across donors in the presence/absence analyses, though that assumption may not hold. In a later analysis, most CMV-associated TCR beta chains were found to appear HLA-restricted, with HLA associations seemingly driven largely by CMV exposure. For the cohort, immune exposure information was limited to CMV serostatus. Linkage disequilibrium might explain the correlated functional status among segregating V segments, but an unknown experimental factor could not be ruled out. In an earlier analysis of 587 of the donors, most TCR beta V segments appeared in productive rearrangements about 90% or about 30% of the time, broadly matching IMGT annotations. A later analysis associated about 18,000 TCR beta sequences with specific HLA alleles at a false discovery rate of 0.05. Most TCR sequences were seen in very few donors, while some public TCRs were found in many individuals. The classifier was reported to diagnose cytomegalovirus status with high specificity and sensitivity in both the original cohort and the validation cohort. According to a later analysis, TCR association rates differed among HLA loci, with DRB1 alleles showing the most associated TCRs and HLA-C alleles showing the fewest. Assigning TCR associations to individual alleles was difficult when HLA alleles, especially DR and DQ, strongly co-occurred.

The sample comprised PBMCs. Recombination linked TRBV9 to TRBJ2-7, with TRBD1 matching 7 junction bases. This clonotype originated in a man between 18 and 35 years old in good health and CMV-seronegative. The CDR3: CASSALTGVGNEQYF. In nucleotide form, the sequence is TGTGCCAGCAGCGCCTTAACAGGGGTAGGTAACGAGCAGTACTTC.